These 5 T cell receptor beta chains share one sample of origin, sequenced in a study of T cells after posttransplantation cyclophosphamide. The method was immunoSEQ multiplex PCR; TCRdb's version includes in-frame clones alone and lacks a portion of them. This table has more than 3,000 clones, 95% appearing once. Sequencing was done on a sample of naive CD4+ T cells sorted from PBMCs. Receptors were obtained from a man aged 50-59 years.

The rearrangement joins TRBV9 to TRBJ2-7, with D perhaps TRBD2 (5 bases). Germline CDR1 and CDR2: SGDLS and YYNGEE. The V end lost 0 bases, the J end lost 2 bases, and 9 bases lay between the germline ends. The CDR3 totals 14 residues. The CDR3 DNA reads TGTGCCAGCAGCGTAGGAGGGAACACCTACGAGCAGTACTTC. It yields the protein CASSVGGNTYEQYF. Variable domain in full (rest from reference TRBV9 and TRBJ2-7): DSGVTQTPKHLITATGQRVTLRCSPRSGDLSVYWYQQSLDQGLQFLIQYYNGEERAKGNILERFSAQQFPDLHSELNLSSLELGDSALYFCASSVGGNTYEQYFGPGTRLTVT.

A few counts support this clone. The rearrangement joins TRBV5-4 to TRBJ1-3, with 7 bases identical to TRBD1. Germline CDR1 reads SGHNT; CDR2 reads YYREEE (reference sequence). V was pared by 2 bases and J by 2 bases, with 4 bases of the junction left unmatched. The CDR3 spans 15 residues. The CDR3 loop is CASSFVGGTGNTIYF. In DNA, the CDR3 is TGTGCCAGCAGCTTCGTAGGGGGCACTGGAAACACCATATATTTT.

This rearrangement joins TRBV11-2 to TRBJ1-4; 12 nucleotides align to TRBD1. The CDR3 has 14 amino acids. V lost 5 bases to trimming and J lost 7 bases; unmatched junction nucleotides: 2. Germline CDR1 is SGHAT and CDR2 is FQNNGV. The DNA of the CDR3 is TGTGCCAGCAGCCGGGACAGGGGGCGTGAAAAACTGTTTTTT. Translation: CASSRDRGREKLFF.

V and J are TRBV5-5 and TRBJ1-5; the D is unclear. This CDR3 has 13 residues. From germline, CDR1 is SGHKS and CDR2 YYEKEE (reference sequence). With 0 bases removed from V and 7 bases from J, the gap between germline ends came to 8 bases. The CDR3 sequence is CASSLDARQPQHF. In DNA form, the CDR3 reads TGTGCCAGCAGCTTGGATGCCAGGCAGCCCCAGCATTTT.

The CDR3 nucleotides are TGTGCCAGCTCCAGAGCGGCGGACTACGAGCAGTACTTC. It codes for CASSRAADYEQYF. The chain employs TRBV18 and TRBJ2-7; possible D gene TRBD2, 5 bases. CDR3 length: 13 amino acids. Germline CDR1 KGHSH, CDR2 LQKENI. V lost 6 bases, J lost 3 bases, and 12 bases lay in between.